This entry describes one TCR beta chain. The sample is drawn from a study of technical replicates of blood from a handful of donors. Germline V lookup: CDR1 SGHTS, CDR2 YDEGEE. V gave up 4 bases and J gave up 6 bases, with 11 bases separating them. The CDR3 covers 12 residues. TCRdb's table, derived via immunoSEQ multiplex PCR, lists solely in-frame clones and lacks some. This sample yields around 93,000 clones, of which around 95% are seen a single time; under 0.35% belongs to the top ten. The sequence derives from a human donor in good health. Sequencing was performed on T cells isolated from PBMCs. This chain connects TRBV5-8 to TRBJ2-7, with a weak D call TRBD2 (6 bases). CDR3 region: CASSIDGSEQYF. The CDR3 DNA reads as TGTGCCAGCAGCATCGACGGGAGCGAGCAGTACTTC.